This TCR beta chain was captured by sequencing in a study of metastatic and nonmetastatic thyroid tumors. About the study: Malignant thyroid and benign thyroid patients provided blood and tumor or nodule tissue whose repertoires were compared.

The V gene's germline CDR1 is MDHEN and CDR2 SYDVKM. CDR3 length: 15 residues. Trimming took 2 bases from V and 0 from J, leaving 8 bases between them. No treatment had been given to any patient before thyroid surgery. TCRdb used MiXCR to call clones anew from the PCR reads. The repertoire holds about 7,200 clones, with roughly 37% as singletons. This clone counts as medium-sized. The chain couples TRBV28 to TRBJ1-3; D is undetermined. The origin of this receptor is a female donor with papillary thyroid cancer or a benign thyroid nodule (not recorded which). Some clones in this sample may be carry-over from other donors' samples. Sequencing used tumor tissue. For the CDR3, the DNA is TGTGCCAGCAGTTTAGGGGTCTTCTCTGGAAACACCATATATTTT. Its translation is CASSLGVFSGNTIYF.